This TCR beta chain was sequenced in a study of blood T cell repertoires in COVID-19. Across the whole study: Acute and convalescent COVID-19 samples came from the United States, Italy and Spain. Sample material is recorded as cDNA or gDNA derived from T cells, B-cell-depleted T cells, or PBMCs.

CDR1 is MNHNY and CDR2 is SVGAGI in the germline V gene (reference sequence). The CDR3 loop spans 15 amino acids. Points on this clone: At one of its ends the junction is not consistent with the germline gene, which may arise from a read error.

Original methodology: Nucleated cell counts were estimated from reference gene primer amplification. Method: immunoSEQ multiplex PCR; TCRdb's copy keeps in-frame clones and lacks some. The V and J calls and clone size were taken over from that table, and D and trimming were inferred from the DNA. The repertoire consists of about 69,000 clones, with about 90% occurring once and the leading ten covering 5% to 6.5%. The chain employs TRBV6-6 and TRBJ1-6, with 10 bases identical to TRBD1. Sequences were obtained from peripheral blood. This receptor was taken from a man aged 45-65 years with acute or convalescent COVID-19. CDR3 loop: CASSYLDRGPSPLHF. CDR3 nucleotide sequence: TGTGCCAGCAGCTACTTAGACAGGGGGCCTTCACCCCTCCACTTT.